A single sample gave rise to the 32 T cell receptor beta chains below, sequenced in a study of T-cell memory formation after mild COVID-19. MiXCR, run by TCRdb on the 5' RACE reads, gives a single entry per CDR3 protein. This table holds 400,000 or so distinct CDR3 sequences, approximately 20% found once. The sequencing input was PBMCs or a T cell subset sorted from them (not recorded which). The receptor source for this set is an adult woman who had mild COVID-19 (a few samples of this study predate the infection). Cell type and time point are not known.

The chain recombines TRBV20-1 with TRBJ2-7; 14 bases are a match to TRBD2. The CDR3 extends over 14 amino acids. The germline CDR1 and CDR2 sequences are DFQATT and SNEGSKA (reference sequence). V shed 6 bases and J 5 bases; nucleotides not matched to a gene: 6. CDR3 coding DNA: TGCAGTGCAAGGACTAGCGGGAGGTCCCACGAGCAGTACTTC. Protein: CSARTSGRSHEQYF.

This clonotype was counted a few times. The genes are TRBV6-2 or TRBV6-3 and TRBJ1-3; D call uncertain. CDR1 is MNHEY, CDR2 SVGEGT, per germline. The CDR3 has 14 amino acids. V lost 7 bases and J 4 bases, leaving 14 bases between the germline ends. CDR3 protein: CASTTAYGGNTIYF. CDR3 nucleotides: TGTGCCAGCACAACAGCTTACGGAGGAAACACCATATATTTT.

This chain connects TRBV20-1 to TRBJ1-4; TRBD1 matches 10 bases. The CDR3 spans 13 residues. The germline gives CDR1 DFQATT, CDR2 SNEGSKA (reference sequence). V lost 5 bases and J lost 8; bases outside the gene matches: 5. CDR3 protein: CSACGTGDEKLFF. The CDR3 DNA is TGCAGTGCTTGCGGGACAGGGGACGAAAAACTGTTTTTT.

This clonotype was counted many times. The V gene is TRBV7-9, the J gene TRBJ2-1; TRBD1 matches 8 bases. Germline trimming cut 8 bases from V and 8 bases from J; bases unmatched to any gene: 11. CDR3 size: 14 residues. Germline V CDR1 and CDR2: SEHNR, FQNEAQ (reference sequence). Here the CDR3 DNA reads TGTGCCAGCCGACCACGGGACAGGATAGATGAGCAGTTCTTC. Translation gives CASRPRDRIDEQFF.

This clonotype occurred a few times. The chain carries TRBV10-3 and TRBJ2-2; D is unresolved. The germline CDR1 and CDR2 sequences are ENHRY and SYGVKD. This CDR3 spans 15 amino acids. The V gene lost 6 bases and the J gene lost 0 bases, with 11 bases spanning the gap. The CDR3: CAIRAGVSNTGELFF. CDR3 sequence (DNA): TGTGCCATCAGGGCAGGAGTTTCGAACACCGGGGAGCTGTTTTTT.

This clonotype was found a few times. DNA for the CDR3: TGTGCCAGCTCACCGGACAGGATCTCACCCCTCCACTTT. This translates into CASSPDRISPLHF. The chain uses TRBV18 and TRBJ1-6, with 7 bases that match TRBD1. Germline loops: CDR1 KGHSH, CDR2 LQKENI. The CDR3 loop spans 13 amino acids. The ends lost 3 bases at V and 10 bases at J; junction bases unmatched: 3.

This clonotype was detected only a few times. This chain connects TRBV20-1 to TRBJ2-1; perhaps TRBD2 as D (6 bases). CDR1 and CDR2 (germline): DFQATT, SNEGSKA (reference sequence). The CDR3 loop spans 12 amino acids. V lost 3 bases to trimming and J lost 4 bases, with 7 bases between them. CDR3 bases: TGCAGTGCTAGTAGCGGTTACAATGAGCAGTTCTTC. Translated, it gives CSASSGYNEQFF.

This chain uses TRBV12-3 or TRBV12-4 with TRBJ2-5; 9 bases agree with TRBD1. The CDR3 consists of 14 residues. V gave up 4 bases and J gave up 3 bases; unmatched junction bases: 3. The CDR3 is CASSSTGGEETQYF. CDR3 sequence (DNA): TGTGCCAGCAGTTCGACAGGGGGGGAAGAGACCCAGTACTTC.

The gene calls are TRBV25-1 and TRBJ2-3; D is unclear. Germline loops: CDR1 MGHDK, CDR2 SYGVNS. This CDR3 contains 10 residues. The V end lost 8 bases, the J end lost 5 bases, and 5 bases lay between the germline ends. CDR3 coding DNA: TGTGCCAGCGGGCTAGATACGCAGTATTTT. Amino acids: CASGLDTQYF. Using reference TRBV25-1 and TRBJ2-3 for the parts outside the CDR3, the full variable domain is EADIYQTPRYLVIGTGKKITLECSQTMGHDKMYWYQQDPGMELHLIHYSYGVNSTEKGDLSSESTVSRIRTEHFPLTLESARPSHTSQYLCASGLDTQYFGPGTRLTVL.

This clonotype was counted only a few times. V is TRBV9 and J is TRBJ1-3; D remains unclear. The germline V and J ends were trimmed by 0 bases and 2 bases, with 9 bases remaining between them. The CDR3 sequence is 15 residues long. Germline loops: CDR1 SGDLS, CDR2 YYNGEE. The CDR3 DNA sequence: TGTGCCAGCAGCGTAGATGGGTTAACTGGAAACACCATATATTTT. Its protein is CASSVDGLTGNTIYF.

J is TRBJ1-1 and V is TRBV6-5; D gene ambiguous. In germline, CDR1 is MNHEY, CDR2 SVGAGI. Trimming left V 0 bases short and J 8 bases short, with 10 bases between. This CDR3 has 13 amino acids. The CDR3 nucleotides read TGTGCCAGCAGTTACTCGGCGGCGGAAGAAGCTTTCTTT. Protein product: CASSYSAAEEAFF.

The gene calls are TRBV5-5 and TRBJ2-3; D is undetermined. The CDR3 has 13 amino acids. Germline lookup yields CDR1 SGHKS and CDR2 YYEKEE (reference sequence). V gave up 1 base and J gave up 6 bases, with 9 bases separating them. The CDR3: CASSLSPFDTQYF. The CDR3 nucleotides read TGTGCCAGCAGCTTGTCACCGTTTGATACGCAGTATTTT.

This clonotype was counted only a few times. J is TRBJ2-5 and V is TRBV7-9, with 7 bases aligning to TRBD1. The CDR3 has 15 residues. V dropped 4 bases and J dropped 1; count of bases not matched to a gene: 6. In germline, CDR1 is SEHNR, CDR2 FQNEAQ (reference sequence). The CDR3 bases are TGTGCCAGCAGCTCGACACAGGGGCTCCAAGAGACCCAGTACTTC. Translation gives CASSSTQGLQETQYF.

This clonotype was recorded only once. J is TRBJ2-2 and V is TRBV12-3 or TRBV12-4; TRBD2 matches at 13 bases. V dropped 0 bases and J dropped 5; count of bases not matched to a gene: 12. This CDR3 spans 20 amino acids. CDR3 sequence reads: CASSLARLAGGYEKTGELFF. The CDR3 region has the DNA TGTGCCAGCAGTTTAGCGCGACTAGCGGGGGGCTATGAGAAGACCGGGGAGCTGTTTTTT.

The chain uses TRBV6-2 or TRBV6-3 and TRBJ1-1, with D possibly TRBD1 on 6 matching bases. CDR3 length: 13 residues. Trimming stripped 3 bases from V and 6 bases from J, with 11 bases between. Germline V lookup: CDR1 MNHEY, CDR2 SVGEGT. Here the CDR3 DNA reads TGTGCCAGCAGTTATCCGGGGGGCTCTGAAGCTTTCTTT. Protein sequence: CASSYPGGSEAFF.

This clonotype was counted only a few times. This chain connects TRBV14 to TRBJ1-1, with 8 bases that match TRBD1. The V segment lost 0 bases and the J segment 0 bases; nucleotides outside the gene matches: 6. The germline CDR1 and CDR2 sequences are SGHDN and FVKESK. This CDR3 has 17 amino acids. The CDR3 region is CASSQDWGQVLNTEAFF. CDR3 DNA: TGTGCCAGCAGCCAAGATTGGGGACAGGTCCTGAACACTGAAGCTTTCTTT.

This clonotype was detected a few times. This chain links TRBV12-3 or TRBV12-4 with TRBJ2-3, with 12 positions matching TRBD2. The CDR3 has 19 residues. Trimming at V came to 7 bases and at J to 1 base, leaving 15 bases not matched to a gene. The CDR3 coding sequence is TGTGCCAGCACCAATCCTCTAGCGGGAGGGCTAGTGGGCACAGATACGCAGTATTTT. Translating it yields CASTNPLAGGLVGTDTQYF.

This clonotype turned up a few times. The rearrangement joins TRBV18 to TRBJ2-1, with 7 bases matching TRBD1. The ends lost 2 bases at V and 7 bases at J; junction bases unmatched: 14. This CDR3 contains 17 residues. Germline V lookup: CDR1 KGHSH, CDR2 LQKENI. In DNA, the CDR3 is TGTGCCAGCTCACCAGCTTTAATGAGGGGGCGCGGGAATGAGCAGTTCTTC. Its protein is CASSPALMRGRGNEQFF. The full variable domain, completed using reference TRBV18 and TRBJ2-1, is NAGVMQNPRHLVRRRGQEARLRCSPMKGHSHVYWYRQLPEEGLKFMVYLQKENIIDESGMPKERFSAEFPKEGPSILRIQQVVRGDSAAYFCASSPALMRGRGNEQFFGPGTRLTVL.

The chain joins TRBV24-1 to TRBJ2-1; 11 nucleotides align to TRBD2. J lost 7 bases, V lost 5 bases, and 15 bases had no gene match. The CDR3 spans 18 residues. Germline values: CDR1 KGHDR, CDR2 SFDVKD. The CDR3 sequence: CATSARQGSGGVWNEQFF. CDR3 bases: TGTGCCACCAGTGCACGTCAGGGTAGCGGGGGGGTCTGGAATGAGCAGTTCTTC.

This chain joins TRBV19 and TRBJ2-1, with TRBD2 matching 7 bases. The CDR3 extends over 12 amino acids. Germline V gene lookup returns CDR1 LNHDA and CDR2 SQIVND (reference sequence). Germline trimming cut 6 bases from V and 15 bases from J; bases unmatched to any gene: 11. For the CDR3, the DNA is TGTGCCAGTAGCGCCCTGGGCGGGAGAGTGTTCTTC. Its translation: CASSALGGRVFF.

This chain joins TRBV20-1 and TRBJ2-7; the D is unclear. Trimming removed 0 bases from V and 0 bases from J, with 6 bases in between. CDR3 size: 13 residues. Germline CDR1 and CDR2: DFQATT and SNEGSKA (reference sequence). The CDR3 DNA reads TGCAGTGCTAGAGACCGACACTCCTACGAGCAGTACTTC. As protein: CSARDRHSYEQYF.

This clonotype was seen ten or more times. The chain recombines TRBV18 with TRBJ2-6; 8 bases are a match to TRBD1. V lost 2 bases and J lost 1; bases outside the gene matches: 7. CDR1 is KGHSH, CDR2 LQKENI, per germline. The CDR3 runs to 18 residues. CDR3 amino acids: CASSPRTGSLSGANVLTF. CDR3 coding DNA: TGTGCCAGCTCACCAAGGACAGGGTCCTTATCTGGGGCCAACGTCCTGACTTTC.

V and J are TRBV6-5 and TRBJ1-1; tentative D call: TRBD1 (6 bases). The CDR3 extends over 13 amino acids. Trimming left V 5 bases short and J 6 bases short, with 13 bases between. The germline CDR1 and CDR2 sequences are MNHEY and SVGAGI. The CDR3 coding sequence is TGTGCCAGCAGTCTTTCCCAGGGGCCTGAAGCTTTCTTT. Its translation is CASSLSQGPEAFF.

The chain uses TRBV5-1 and TRBJ2-7, with TRBD1 as a possible D gene (5 bases). Trimming pared 4 bases from V and 4 bases from J, leaving 15 bases between. Germline assignment: CDR1 SGHRS and CDR2 YFSETQ. The CDR3 totals 14 residues. CDR3 loop: CASSPSRDSYEQYF. The CDR3 DNA reads TGCGCCAGCAGCCCCTCCAGGGATTCTTACGAGCAGTACTTC.

This clonotype was counted at least ten times. CDR3 nucleotides: TGTGCCAGCTCACCCACGGGACTGGCCCTAGGAGGCTACACCTTC. This sequence encodes CASSPTGLALGGYTF. The chain employs TRBV18 and TRBJ1-2, with a tentative D call TRBD1 (5 bases). Germline V gives CDR1 KGHSH, CDR2 LQKENI. The CDR3 spans 15 residues. Trimming left V 3 bases short and J 8 bases short, with 19 bases between.

This clonotype was seen only a few times. V is TRBV3-1 and J is TRBJ1-1; D remains unclear. Trimming cost V 4 bases and J 0 bases, with 9 bases left between them. The CDR3 length is 14 residues. Germline CDR1 reads LGHDT; CDR2 reads YNNKEL (reference sequence). The CDR3 DNA is TGTGCCAGCAGCCGAGGACGCTTGAACACTGAAGCTTTCTTT. Translating gives CASSRGRLNTEAFF.

This clonotype has more than one count but fewer than ten. V is TRBV12-3 or TRBV12-4 and J is TRBJ2-3, with 9 positions matching TRBD2. V gave up 7 bases and J gave up 9 bases; unmatched junction bases: 17. The CDR3 totals 16 residues. CDR3 nucleotide sequence: TGTGCCAGCATTCCGACGGGACTAGCATTGGGGGTCACGCAGTATTTT. Translated: CASIPTGLALGVTQYF.

Only a few counts were recorded for this clonotype. The rearrangement joins TRBV3-1 to TRBJ1-5; possibly TRBD1 for D (5 bases). V was clipped by 2 bases and J by 7 bases, with 12 bases between them. Germline CDR1 reads LGHDT; CDR2 reads YNNKEL (reference sequence). The CDR3 spans 14 residues. The CDR3 loop is CASSQSGHPQPQHF. DNA for the CDR3: TGTGCCAGCAGCCAATCGGGGCATCCGCAGCCCCAGCATTTT.

This clonotype turned up a few times. This chain links TRBV6-5 with TRBJ2-7; no reliable D call. The V and J ends lost 7 bases and 6 bases respectively, with 13 bases between them. CDR1 MNHEY and CDR2 SVGAGI come from the germline V gene. This CDR3 is 12 amino acids long. The CDR3 region has the DNA TGTGCCAGCAAGCCCTGGGGTGGCGAGCAGTACTTC. Its translation is CASKPWGGEQYF.

The chain recombines TRBV24-1 with TRBJ2-3; 10 bases match TRBD2. The junction had 6 bases not matched to a gene; V was cut back by 6 bases and J by 4 bases. The CDR3 runs 15 residues. Germline values: CDR1 KGHDR, CDR2 SFDVKD. Here the CDR3 DNA reads TGTGCCACCAGTCGAAGCGGGAGGGGATCAGATACGCAGTATTTT. Translation: CATSRSGRGSDTQYF.

The chain links TRBV7-9 to TRBJ2-7; no definite D call. Germline values: CDR1 SEHNR, CDR2 FQNEAQ (reference sequence). Trimming shortened V by 0 bases and J by 1 base, and 13 bases separated the two germline ends. The CDR3 runs 16 residues. The CDR3 loop reads CASSLAPDGPSYEQYF. The CDR3 coding sequence is TGTGCCAGCAGCTTAGCGCCGGACGGGCCTTCCTACGAGCAGTACTTC.

The chain has TRBV5-4 and TRBJ2-5; tentatively, D is TRBD1 or TRBD2 (6 bases each). Germline V CDR1 and CDR2: SGHNT, YYREEE (reference sequence). Trimming removed 4 bases at V and 2 bases at J, with 15 bases between. CDR3 length: 15 residues. CDR3 DNA sequence: TGTGCCAGCAGCCGTGCCTCGGGGGCACAAGAGACCCAGTACTTC. Translation gives CASSRASGAQETQYF.